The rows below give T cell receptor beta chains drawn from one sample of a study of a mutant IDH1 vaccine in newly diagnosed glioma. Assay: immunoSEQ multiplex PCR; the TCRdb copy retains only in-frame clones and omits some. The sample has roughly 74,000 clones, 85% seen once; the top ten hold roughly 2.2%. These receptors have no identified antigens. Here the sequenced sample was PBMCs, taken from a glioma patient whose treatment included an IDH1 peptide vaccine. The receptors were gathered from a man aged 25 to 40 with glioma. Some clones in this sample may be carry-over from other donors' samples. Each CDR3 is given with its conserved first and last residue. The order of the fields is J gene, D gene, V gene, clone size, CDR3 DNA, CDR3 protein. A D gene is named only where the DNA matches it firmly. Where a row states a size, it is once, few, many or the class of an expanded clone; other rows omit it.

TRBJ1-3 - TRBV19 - TGTGCCAGTATGAGGAGGGGCCGGTCTTCTGGAAACACCATATATTTT CASMRRGRSSGNTIYF
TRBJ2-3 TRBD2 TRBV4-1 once TGCGCCAGCAGCCTCCTCCCGGGACTACCCAACCATCCACGCCACACAGATACGCAGTATTTT CASSLLPGLPNHPRHTDTQYF
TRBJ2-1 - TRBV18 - TGTGCCACCTCCACGACGGGGGAGGAGCAGTTCTTC CATSTTGEEQFF
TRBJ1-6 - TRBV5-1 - TGCGCCAGCAGCTTGACGGGGGGCGGTTCACCCCTCCACTTT CASSLTGGGSPLHF
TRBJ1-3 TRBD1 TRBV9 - TGTGCCAGCACCCCGACAGGGCCGGATGGAAACACCATATATTTT CASTPTGPDGNTIYF
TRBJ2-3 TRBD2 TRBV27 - TGTGCCAGCAGAGCGGGGGCCACAGATACGCAGTATTTT CASRAGATDTQYF
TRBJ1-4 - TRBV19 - TGTGCCAGTAGTCTTGGGCCGACAGGAGAAAAACTGTTTTTT CASSLGPTGEKLFF
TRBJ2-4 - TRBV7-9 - TGTGCCAGCAGCCAACCGGGACATAACATTCAGTACTTC CASSQPGHNIQYF
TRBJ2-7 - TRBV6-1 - TGTGCCAGCAGGGACCTTTCCGAGCAGTACTTC CASRDLSEQYF
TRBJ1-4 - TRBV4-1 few TGCGCCAGCAGCTACCCAGGGAGGGCGAGGGAAAAACTGTTTTTT CASSYPGRAREKLFF
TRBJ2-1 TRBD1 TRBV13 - TGTGCCAGCAGGTCCCGACAGGGACAGTTCTTC CASRSRQGQFF
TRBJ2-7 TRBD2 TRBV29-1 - TGCAGCGTAGTACTAGCGGGGACCTTCTCCTACGAGCAGTACTTC CSVVLAGTFSYEQYF
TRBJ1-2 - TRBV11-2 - TGTGCCAGCAGCCTACTCCCCGGGCCCGACTATGGCTACACCTTC CASSLLPGPDYGYTF
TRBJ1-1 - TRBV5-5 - TGTGCCAGCAGCTACGGCTTAGCGGACACTGAAGCTTTCTTT CASSYGLADTEAFF
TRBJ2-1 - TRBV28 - TGTGCCAGCAGTCGGGGCCGGGAGGAGCAGTTCTTC CASSRGREEQFF
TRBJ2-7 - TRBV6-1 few TGTGCCAGCAGTGAATGGGACGCAGGCACATACGAGCAGTACTTC CASSEWDAGTYEQYF
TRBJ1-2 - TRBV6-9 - TGTGCCAGCAGGTATCAGGGGAGCCCTAAATACACCTTC CASRYQGSPKYTF
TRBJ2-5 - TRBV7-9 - TGTGCCAGCGACCTCACGACGGGTTCCCAGTACTTC CASDLTTGSQYF
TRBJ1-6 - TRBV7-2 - TGTGCCAGCAGCTTAGTAGCGTCCGAGAATTCACCCCTCCACTTT CASSLVASENSPLHF
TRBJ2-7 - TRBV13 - TGTGCCAGCAGCTTAGGTAGGCAGACCTACGAGCAGTACTTC CASSLGRQTYEQYF
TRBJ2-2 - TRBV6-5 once TGTGCCAGCAGTTACTCCAGGCTCGGGGAGCTGTTTTTT CASSYSRLGELFF
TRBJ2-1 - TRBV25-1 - TGTGCCAGCAGTGAAGGGGGGCTCGAGGACAATGAGCAGTTCTTC CASSEGGLEDNEQFF
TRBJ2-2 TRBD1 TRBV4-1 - TGCGCCAGCAGGCTTGTCTTCCAGGGGGCCGGGGAGCTGTTTTTT CASRLVFQGAGELFF
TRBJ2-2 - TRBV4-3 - TGCGCCAGCAGCCAGGGAAGGATCGGCGGGGGCGCGAACACCGGGGAGCTGTTTTTT CASSQGRIGGGANTGELFF
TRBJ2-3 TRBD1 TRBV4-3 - TGCGCCAGCAGCCAAGCGGGACAGGGGTCGGATACGCAGTATTTT CASSQAGQGSDTQYF
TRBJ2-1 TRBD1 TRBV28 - TGTGCCAGCAGTTTGTTGTGGACAGGGGGCGGCAATGAGCAGTTCTTC CASSLLWTGGGNEQFF
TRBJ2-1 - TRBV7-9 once TGTGCCAGCAGCTTAAGGGTTAGCTCCTACAATGAGCAGTTCTTC CASSLRVSSYNEQFF
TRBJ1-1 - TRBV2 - TGTGCCAGCAGATTTCAGAACACTGAAGCTTTCTTT CASRFQNTEAFF
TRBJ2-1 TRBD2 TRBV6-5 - TGTGCCAGCAGTTACCAAGGGGACTACTACAATGAGCAGTTCTTC CASSYQGDYYNEQFF
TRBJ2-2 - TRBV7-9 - TGTGCCAGCAGCTTAGGGGCACAAACCGGGGAGCTGTTTTTT CASSLGAQTGELFF
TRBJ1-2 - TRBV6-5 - TGTGCCAGCAGAGGCGGGGGAGACGGCTACACCTTC CASRGGGDGYTF
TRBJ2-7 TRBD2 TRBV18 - TGTGCCAGCTCCCCCGGGACTAGCGGGAGCCGTTCCTACGAGCAGTACTTC CASSPGTSGSRSYEQYF
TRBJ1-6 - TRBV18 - TGTGCCAGCTCCCGAAACTATAATTCACCCCTCCACTTT CASSRNYNSPLHF
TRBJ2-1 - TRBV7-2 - TGTGCCAGCAGCTTCCGAACCGGCGGGGAGTTCTTC CASSFRTGGEFF
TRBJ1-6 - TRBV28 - TGTGCCAGCAGCCTCCAGCGGGGGGTTGGGAATTCACCCCTCCACTTT CASSLQRGVGNSPLHF
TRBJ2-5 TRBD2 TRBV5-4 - TGTGCCAGCAGCTTCGCGGGGGACGAGACCCAGTACTTC CASSFAGDETQYF
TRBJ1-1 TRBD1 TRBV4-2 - TGTGCCAGCAGCCAGGTGGGACAGAGGAACACTGAAGCTTTCTTT CASSQVGQRNTEAFF
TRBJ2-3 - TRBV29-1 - TGCAGCGTTGGGAAGGGTGGCACAGATACGCAGTATTTT CSVGKGGTDTQYF
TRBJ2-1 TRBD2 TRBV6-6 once TGTGCCAGCAGTCCAACTAGCGGTGAGCAGTTCTTC CASSPTSGEQFF
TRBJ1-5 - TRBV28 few TGTGCCAGCAGTCTGGACTACAATCAGCCCCAGCATTTT CASSLDYNQPQHF
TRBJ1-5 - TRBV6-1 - TGTGCCAGCAGCGCTATCGGGGTTCAGCCCCAGCATTTT CASSAIGVQPQHF
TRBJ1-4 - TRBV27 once TGTGCCAGCAGTCGAGGGGTTGATGAAAAACTGTTTTTT CASSRGVDEKLFF
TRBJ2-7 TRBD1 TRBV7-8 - TGTGCCAGCAGCCCGTCCGGGACAGGCAAACTACGAGAGCAGTACTTC CASSPSGTGKLREQYF
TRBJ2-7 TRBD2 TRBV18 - TGTGCCAGCTCACCACTAGCGGGGGGCACCTCTGGGTACGAGCAGTACTTC CASSPLAGGTSGYEQYF
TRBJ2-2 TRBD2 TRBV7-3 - TGTGCCAGCAGCTTATGGCCCTTTTCGGGAGGGCTGAACGGGGAGCTGTTTTTT CASSLWPFSGGLNGELFF
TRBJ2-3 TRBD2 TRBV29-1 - TGCAGCGTTGTCGGTTACAATTCGGAAGCGGGAGGCACAGATACGCAGTATTTT CSVVGYNSEAGGTDTQYF
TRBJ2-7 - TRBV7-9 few TGTGCCAGCAGCTTGGAGACAGTCTCCTACGAGCAGTACTTC CASSLETVSYEQYF
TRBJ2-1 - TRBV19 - TGTGCCAGTAGTATGGGTGCCCCCTCTCCGTGGAATGAGCAGTTCTTC CASSMGAPSPWNEQFF
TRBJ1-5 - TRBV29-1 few TGCAGCGTTCGGGACGGGGGCAATCAGCCCCAGCATTTT CSVRDGGNQPQHF
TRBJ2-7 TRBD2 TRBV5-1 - TGCGCCAGCAGCTTGGCGAGCGGGAGTTTACTTGTGCAGTACTTC CASSLASGSLLVQYF
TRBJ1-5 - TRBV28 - TGTGCCAGCAGACAGGACAGACCCAATCAGCCCCAGCATTTT CASRQDRPNQPQHF
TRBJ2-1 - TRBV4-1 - TGCGCCAGCAGCACGGTAGCGGTAACACAGCAGTTCTTC CASSTVAVTQQFF
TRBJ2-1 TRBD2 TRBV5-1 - TGCGCCAGCAGCTGGACTAGCGTAGACGAGCAGTTCTTC CASSWTSVDEQFF
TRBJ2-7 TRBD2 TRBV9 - TGTGCCAGCAGCGTGGGGACTAGCGGGGGTTACGAGCAGTACTTC CASSVGTSGGYEQYF
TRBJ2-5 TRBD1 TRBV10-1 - TGCGCCAGCAGTGAGCAAGCAGGGGGCCAGCAGTACTTC CASSEQAGGQQYF
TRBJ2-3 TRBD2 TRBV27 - TGTGCCAGCAGCCGTCTAGCGGGGGGCACCGAACGGGGTACGCAGTATTTT CASSRLAGGTERGTQYF
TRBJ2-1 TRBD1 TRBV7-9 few TGTGCCAGCAGCTTAGGTTACAGGGGAACTTACAATGAGCAGTTCTTC CASSLGYRGTYNEQFF